Detailed here is one T cell receptor (beta chain). TCRdb's table, derived via immunoSEQ multiplex PCR, lists solely in-frame clones and lacks some. The sample carries roughly 40,000 clones, over 70% recorded once. The sample originates from a study of blood T cell repertoires in COVID-19. Overall study context: COVID-19 samples collected from the United States, Italy and Spain covered acute and convalescent phases.

The germline CDR1 and CDR2 sequences are SGHTA and FQGNSA. Trimming at V came to 5 bases and at J to 4 bases, leaving 5 bases not matched to a gene. This CDR3 has 14 residues. Material: peripheral blood. The source is a man between 65 and 79 years old with acute or convalescent COVID-19. This sequence joins TRBV7-2 and TRBJ1-2; 9 nucleotides line up with TRBD1. CDR3 protein: CASSLMTGGYGYTF. CDR3 DNA: TGTGCCAGCAGCCTGATGACAGGGGGCTATGGCTACACCTTC.